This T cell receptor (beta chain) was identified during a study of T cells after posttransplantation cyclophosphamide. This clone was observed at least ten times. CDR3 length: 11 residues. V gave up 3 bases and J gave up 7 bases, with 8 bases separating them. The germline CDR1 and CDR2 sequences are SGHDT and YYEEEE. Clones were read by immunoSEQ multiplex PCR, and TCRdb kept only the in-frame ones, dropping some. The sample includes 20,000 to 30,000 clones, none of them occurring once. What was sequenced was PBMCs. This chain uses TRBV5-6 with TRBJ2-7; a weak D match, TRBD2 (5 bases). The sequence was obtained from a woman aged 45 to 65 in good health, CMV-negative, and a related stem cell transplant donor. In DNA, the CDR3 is TGTGCCAGCAGCTATTGGGAGGAGCAGTACTTC. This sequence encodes CASSYWEEQYF.